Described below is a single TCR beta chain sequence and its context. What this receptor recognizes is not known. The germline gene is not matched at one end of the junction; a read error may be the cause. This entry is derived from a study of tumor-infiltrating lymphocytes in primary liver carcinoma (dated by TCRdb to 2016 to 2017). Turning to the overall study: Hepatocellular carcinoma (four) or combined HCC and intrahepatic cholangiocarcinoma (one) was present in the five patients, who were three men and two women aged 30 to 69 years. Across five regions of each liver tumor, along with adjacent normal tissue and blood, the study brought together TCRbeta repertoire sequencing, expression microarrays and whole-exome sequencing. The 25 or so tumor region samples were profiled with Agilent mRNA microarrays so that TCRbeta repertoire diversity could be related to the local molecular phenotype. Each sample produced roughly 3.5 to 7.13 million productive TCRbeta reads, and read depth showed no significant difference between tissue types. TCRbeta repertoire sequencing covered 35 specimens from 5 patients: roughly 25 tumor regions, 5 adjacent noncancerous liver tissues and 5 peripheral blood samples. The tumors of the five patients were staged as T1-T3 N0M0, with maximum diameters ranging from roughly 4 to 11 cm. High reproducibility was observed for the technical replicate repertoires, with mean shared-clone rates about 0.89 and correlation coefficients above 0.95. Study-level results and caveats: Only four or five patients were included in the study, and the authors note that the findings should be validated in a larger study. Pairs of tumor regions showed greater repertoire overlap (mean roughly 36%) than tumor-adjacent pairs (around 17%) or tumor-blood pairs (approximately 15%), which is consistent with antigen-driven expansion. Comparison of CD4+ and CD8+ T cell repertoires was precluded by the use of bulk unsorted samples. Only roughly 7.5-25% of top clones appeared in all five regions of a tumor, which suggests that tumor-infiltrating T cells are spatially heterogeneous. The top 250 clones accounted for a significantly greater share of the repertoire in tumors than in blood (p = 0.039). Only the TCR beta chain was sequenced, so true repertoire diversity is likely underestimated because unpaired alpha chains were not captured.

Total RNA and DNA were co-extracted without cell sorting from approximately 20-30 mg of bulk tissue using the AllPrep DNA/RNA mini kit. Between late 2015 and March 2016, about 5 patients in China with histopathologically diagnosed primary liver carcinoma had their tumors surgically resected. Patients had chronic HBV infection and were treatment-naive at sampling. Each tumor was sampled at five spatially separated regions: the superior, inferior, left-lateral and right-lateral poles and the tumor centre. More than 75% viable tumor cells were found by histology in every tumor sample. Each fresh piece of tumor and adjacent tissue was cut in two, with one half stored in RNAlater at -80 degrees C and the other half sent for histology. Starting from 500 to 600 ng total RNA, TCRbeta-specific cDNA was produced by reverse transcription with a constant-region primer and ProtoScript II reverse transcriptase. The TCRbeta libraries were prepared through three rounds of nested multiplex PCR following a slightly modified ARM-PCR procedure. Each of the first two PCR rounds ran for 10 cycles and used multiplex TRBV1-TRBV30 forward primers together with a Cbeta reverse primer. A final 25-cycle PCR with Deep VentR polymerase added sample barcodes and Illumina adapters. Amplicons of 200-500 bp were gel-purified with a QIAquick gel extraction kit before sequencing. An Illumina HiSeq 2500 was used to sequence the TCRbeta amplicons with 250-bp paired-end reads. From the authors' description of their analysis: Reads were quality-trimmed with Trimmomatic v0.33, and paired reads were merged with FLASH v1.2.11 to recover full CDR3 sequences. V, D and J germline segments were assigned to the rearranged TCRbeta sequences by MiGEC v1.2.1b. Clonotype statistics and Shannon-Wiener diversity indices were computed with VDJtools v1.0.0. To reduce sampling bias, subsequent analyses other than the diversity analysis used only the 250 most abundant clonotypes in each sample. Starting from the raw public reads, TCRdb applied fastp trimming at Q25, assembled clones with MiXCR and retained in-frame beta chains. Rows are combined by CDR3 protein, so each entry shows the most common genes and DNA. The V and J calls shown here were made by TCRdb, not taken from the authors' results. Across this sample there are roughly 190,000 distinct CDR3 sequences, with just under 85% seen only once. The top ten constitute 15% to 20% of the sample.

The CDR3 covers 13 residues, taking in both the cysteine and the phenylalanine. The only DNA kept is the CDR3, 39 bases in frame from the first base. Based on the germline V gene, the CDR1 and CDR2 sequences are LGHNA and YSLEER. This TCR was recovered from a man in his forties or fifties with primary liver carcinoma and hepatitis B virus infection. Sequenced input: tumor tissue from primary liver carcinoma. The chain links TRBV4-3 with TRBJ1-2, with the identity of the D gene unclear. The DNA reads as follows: TGTGCCAGCAGCCCAGAGGGCAACTATGGCTACACCTTC. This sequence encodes CASSPEGNYGYTF.